Below, 29 T cell receptor beta chains from the same sample are listed, as sequenced in a study of Ad26.COV2.S vaccination and SARS-CoV-2 variants. Treatment noted: 15 to 20 received Ad26.COV2.S at low or high dose, single or two shots; a few received placebo; per-sample allocation not given. The investigators took samples on day 63 after the first vaccine or placebo injection. Assay used: immunoSEQ multiplex PCR; TCRdb lists only in-frame clones, some missing. The table includes a few hundred thousand clones, about nine tenths detected once. Specimen: peripheral blood, collected in a trial of Ad26.COV2.S vaccine versus placebo. These receptors were obtained from a person between 18 and 65 years old who received the Ad26.COV2.S COVID-19 vaccine or a placebo.

DNA for the CDR3: TGTGCTAGTGGCCTTGGACACACCGGGGGCGGGGAGCTGTTTTTT. Translation gives CASGLGHTGGGELFF. This sequence joins TRBV12-5 and TRBJ2-2, with D tentatively TRBD2 (6 bases). CDR1 and CDR2 (germline): LGHNT, FRNRAP. The CDR3 has 15 amino acids. V dropped 6 bases and J dropped 7 bases, with 18 bases sitting between them.

The chain carries TRBV4-3 and TRBJ2-7, with D perhaps matching TRBD1 or TRBD2 (5 bases each). V was shortened by 4 bases and J by 2 bases, with 12 bases between the two germline ends. This CDR3 is 14 amino acids long. CDR1 is LGHNA and CDR2 is YSLEER in the germline V gene. CDR3 sequence reads: CASSPGTRTYEQYF. CDR3 DNA: TGCGCCAGCAGCCCCGGGACCAGAACCTACGAGCAGTACTTC.

The rearrangement uses TRBV6-5 and TRBJ1-4; tentative D call: TRBD1 (6 bases). Trimming cost V 5 bases and J 8 bases, with 15 bases left between them. Germline CDR1 is MNHEY and CDR2 is SVGAGI. The CDR3 is made up of 14 amino acids. The CDR3 region is CASSRGADEEKLFF. Here the CDR3 DNA reads TGTGCCAGCAGTAGGGGGGCAGATGAGGAAAAACTGTTTTTT.

The chain couples TRBV9 to TRBJ2-5; weak D call: TRBD1 (6 bases). Germline lookup yields CDR1 SGDLS and CDR2 YYNGEE. V was clipped by 3 bases and J by 5 bases, with 14 bases between them. The length of the CDR3 is 14 residues. The CDR3 DNA reads as TGTGCCAGCAGCGCATGGGACACCCCGGAGACCCAGTACTTC. Translation gives CASSAWDTPETQYF.

The table lists this clone with a count of one. The rearrangement uses TRBV14 and TRBJ2-3; D gene uncertain. Germline V gives CDR1 SGHDN, CDR2 FVKESK. The V end lost 0 bases, the J end lost 0 bases, and 16 bases lay between the germline ends. The CDR3 runs to 18 residues. This chain's CDR3 is CASSQDPWTLASTDTQYF. The CDR3 coding sequence is TGTGCCAGCAGCCAAGATCCCTGGACGTTAGCTAGCACAGATACGCAGTATTTT.

This rearrangement joins TRBV4-3 to TRBJ1-1, with D perhaps TRBD1 (5 bases). V gave up 4 bases and J gave up 4 bases, with 10 bases separating them. The length of the CDR3 is 13 residues. Germline loops: CDR1 LGHNA, CDR2 YSLEER. The CDR3 DNA follows: TGCGCCAGCAGCCCGGGGGGGGGCACTGAAGCTTTCTTT. This gives the protein CASSPGGGTEAFF.

This chain joins TRBV19 and TRBJ1-1; 7 bases align to TRBD1. The V segment lost 5 bases and the J segment 5 bases; nucleotides outside the gene matches: 8. The CDR3 runs 14 residues. Germline assignment: CDR1 LNHDA and CDR2 SQIVND (reference sequence). In nucleotides, the CDR3 is TGTGCCAGTAGTGCACAGGGGAAGAGGACTGAAGCTTTCTTT. Amino acids: CASSAQGKRTEAFF.

The V call is TRBV7-9, the J call TRBJ2-7, with 8 positions matching TRBD1. J lost 2 bases, V lost 3 bases, and 3 bases had no gene match. CDR3 length: 14 residues. Germline V CDR1 and CDR2: SEHNR, FQNEAQ (reference sequence). The CDR3 protein is CASSLTGAPYEQYF. CDR3 nucleotide sequence: TGTGCCAGCAGCTTGACAGGGGCACCCTACGAGCAGTACTTC.

The chain combines TRBV9 with TRBJ2-6; no clear D. The CDR3 is 14 residues long. V dropped 4 bases and J dropped 2 bases, with 7 bases sitting between them. Germline lookup yields CDR1 SGDLS and CDR2 YYNGEE. CDR3 DNA: TGTGCCAGCAGCATTGACACTGGGGCCAACGTCCTGACTTTC. Protein sequence: CASSIDTGANVLTF. Drawing the rest from reference TRBV9 and TRBJ2-6, the complete variable domain is DSGVTQTPKHLITATGQRVTLRCSPRSGDLSVYWYQQSLDQGLQFLIQYYNGEERAKGNILERFSAQQFPDLHSELNLSSLELGDSALYFCASSIDTGANVLTFGAGSRLTVL.

J is TRBJ2-5 and V is TRBV20-1; 7 nucleotides match TRBD2. V trimming: 3 bases; J trimming: 1 base; junction bases outside the gene matches: 2. This CDR3 region has 13 residues. CDR1 and CDR2 from the germline V gene are DFQATT and SNEGSKA (reference sequence). The CDR3 sequence is CSASRGVQETQYF. DNA of the CDR3: TGCAGTGCTAGTCGGGGGGTCCAAGAGACCCAGTACTTC.

The chain couples TRBV7-9 to TRBJ2-7; D remains ambiguous. CDR1 and CDR2 from the germline V gene are SEHNR and FQNEAQ (reference sequence). V lost 1 base and J 2 bases, leaving 9 bases between the germline ends. There are 14 residues in the CDR3. The chain's CDR3 is CASSLEVLTYEQYF. The CDR3 bases are TGTGCCAGCAGCTTAGAGGTTCTAACCTACGAGCAGTACTTC.

The V and J genes are TRBV2 and TRBJ2-7; D perhaps matches TRBD2 (5 bases). Per germline, CDR1 SNHLY and CDR2 FYNNEI. V shed 6 bases and J shed 6 bases, with 9 bases lying between them. The CDR3 is 11 residues long. This CDR3 reads CASRALGEQYF. CDR3 nucleotide sequence: TGTGCCAGCAGGGCACTAGGCGAGCAGTACTTC.

This clone has more than one count but fewer than ten. The chain joins TRBV14 to TRBJ2-7, with 8 bases aligning to TRBD1. The CDR3 runs 15 residues. The junction had 7 bases not matched to a gene; V was cut back by 0 bases and J by 6 bases. Germline-derived CDR1 and CDR2 are SGHDN and FVKESK. The CDR3 spells CASSQDDRGYIEQYF. The CDR3 DNA is TGTGCCAGCAGCCAAGATGACAGGGGTTATATCGAGCAGTACTTC.

This sequence joins TRBV5-6 and TRBJ1-2; no clear D gene. There are 15 residues in the CDR3. CDR1 and CDR2 (germline): SGHDT, YYEEEE. With 4 bases removed from V and 2 bases from J, the gap between germline ends came to 15 bases. CDR3 coding DNA: TGTGCCAGCAGCATAGCGGGTAGTTCGAACTATGGCTACACCTTC. It yields the protein CASSIAGSSNYGYTF. The full variable domain, completed using reference TRBV5-6 and TRBJ1-2, is DAGVTQSPTHLIKTRGQQVTLRCSPKSGHDTVSWYQQALGQGPQFIFQYYEEEERQRGNFPDRFSGHQFPNYSSELNVNALLLGDSALYLCASSIAGSSNYGYTFGSGTRLTVV.

The chain has TRBV3-1 (or the pseudogene TRBV3-2) and TRBJ2-2; D gene unclear. The CDR3 loop spans 13 amino acids. Germline CDR1 and CDR2: LGHDT and YNNKEL (reference sequence). V was pared by 4 bases and J by 3 bases, with 6 bases between. Here the CDR3 reads CASSPDDTGELFF. Written as DNA, the CDR3 is TGTGCCAGCAGCCCCGACGACACCGGGGAGCTGTTTTTT.

This clone was seen once. This chain uses TRBV11-1 with TRBJ2-4, with TRBD2 matching 8 bases. Per the germline V gene, CDR1 is SGHAT and CDR2 is FQDESV (reference sequence). V gave up 0 bases and J gave up 7 bases; unmatched junction bases: 5. The CDR3 is 15 residues long. The CDR3 sequence: CASSLALGGANIQYF. The CDR3 DNA reads as TGTGCCAGCAGCTTAGCGCTCGGGGGGGCCAACATTCAGTACTTC.

This clone was picked up one time. The chain couples TRBV7-8 to TRBJ1-4; 10 positions match TRBD1. The CDR3 is 19 residues long. CDR1 and CDR2 from the germline V gene are SGHVS and FQNEAQ. V shed 5 bases, J shed 3 bases, and the junction held 15 bases outside the gene matches. The CDR3 sequence: CASSLPKPTGGTPNEKLFF. In DNA form, the CDR3 reads TGTGCCAGCAGCCTCCCGAAGCCGACAGGGGGCACACCTAATGAAAAACTGTTTTTT.

The chain employs TRBV7-9 and TRBJ1-2, with D possibly being TRBD1 (6 bases). The germline CDR1 and CDR2 sequences are SEHNR and FQNEAQ (reference sequence). Trimming took 1 base from V and 5 from J, leaving 8 bases between them. The CDR3 totals 13 residues. Here the CDR3 DNA reads TGTGCCAGCAGCTTAGTACAGGGTTATGGCTACACCTTC. It yields the protein CASSLVQGYGYTF. Variable domain in full (rest from reference TRBV7-9 and TRBJ1-2): DTGVSQNPRHKITKRGQNVTFRCDPISEHNRLYWYRQTLGQGPEFLTYFQNEAQLEKSRLLSDRFSAERPKGSFSTLEIQRTEQGDSAMYLCASSLVQGYGYTFGSGTRLTVV.

V and J are TRBV28 and TRBJ1-5; no clear D. V was shortened by 4 bases and J by 6 bases, with 7 bases between the two germline ends. The CDR3 runs to 12 residues. CDR1 and CDR2 (germline): MDHEN, SYDVKM. CDR3 loop: CASSSPGQPQHF. CDR3 bases: TGTGCCAGCAGTTCCCCCGGTCAGCCCCAGCATTTT.

The rearrangement joins TRBV4-2 to TRBJ1-1; no reliable D call. The germline gives CDR1 LGHNA, CDR2 YNFKEQ. The CDR3 runs 14 residues. Trimming took 1 base from V and 0 from J, leaving 6 bases between them. The CDR3 loop is CASSQVDLNTEAFF. In nucleotides, the CDR3 is TGTGCCAGCAGCCAAGTGGACCTGAACACTGAAGCTTTCTTT.

The chain links TRBV7-3 to TRBJ2-1; D possibly uses TRBD1 or TRBD2 (5 bases each). Trimming removed 2 bases at V and 7 bases at J, with 9 bases between. The CDR3 spans 13 residues. From germline, CDR1 is SGHTA and CDR2 FQGTGA. In nucleotides, the CDR3 is TGTGCCAGCAGCTTAGGGACGGGGAATGAGCAGTTCTTC. Amino acids: CASSLGTGNEQFF.

The chain has TRBV6-5 and TRBJ1-1, with 7 bases fitting TRBD1. Looked up from germline, CDR1 is MNHEY and CDR2 is SVGAGI. The CDR3 is 16 amino acids. Trimming at V came to 0 bases and at J to 1 base, leaving 5 bases not matched to a gene. This CDR3 reads CASSYSVGTANTEAFF. The CDR3 DNA reads as TGTGCCAGCAGTTACTCTGTGGGGACAGCGAACACTGAAGCTTTCTTT.

The V and J genes are TRBV6-5 and TRBJ1-1; D possibly corresponds to TRBD1 (6 bases). The CDR3 is made up of 12 amino acids. The ends were cut back, 5 bases at V and 4 bases at J, with 8 bases in the middle. CDR1 and CDR2 from the germline V gene are MNHEY and SVGAGI. Here the CDR3 reads CASSNRVTEAFF. DNA of the CDR3: TGTGCCAGCAGTAACAGGGTCACTGAAGCTTTCTTT.

This clone was detected only a few times. This chain connects TRBV19 to TRBJ1-1; TRBD1 matches 11 bases. V lost 5 bases, J lost 3 bases, and 8 bases stayed unmatched. Germline loops: CDR1 LNHDA, CDR2 SQIVND (reference sequence). The CDR3 totals 16 residues. The CDR3 DNA sequence: TGTGCCAGTAGTTGGACAGGGGGCGTTCCGGACACTGAAGCTTTCTTT. Translation: CASSWTGGVPDTEAFF.

This sequence joins TRBV6-2 or TRBV6-3 and TRBJ1-5; 7 bases map to TRBD1. Germline values: CDR1 MNHEY, CDR2 SVGEGT. The CDR3 totals 13 residues. V was pared by 5 bases and J by 7 bases, with 5 bases of the junction left unmatched. The CDR3 DNA sequence: TGTGCCAGCAGTACAACAGGGGACCAGCCCCAGCATTTT. Its protein product is CASSTTGDQPQHF.

The chain uses TRBV29-1 and TRBJ2-3; TRBD2 agrees at 7 bases. CDR1 SQVTM and CDR2 ANQGSEA come from the germline V gene. The CDR3 has 14 amino acids. V lost 3 bases, J lost 1 base, and 4 bases stayed unmatched. The CDR3 is CSVEASGRTDTQYF. The CDR3 DNA follows: TGCAGCGTTGAGGCTAGCGGACGCACAGATACGCAGTATTTT.

The chain couples TRBV7-2 to TRBJ1-1; tentatively, D is TRBD1 (5 bases). V was pared by 1 base and J by 11 bases, with 20 bases between. Germline values: CDR1 SGHTA, CDR2 FQGNSA. This CDR3 spans 15 amino acids. The CDR3 spells CASSLGPVGRVYAFF. The CDR3 coding sequence is TGTGCCAGCAGCTTAGGTCCGGTGGGCAGGGTGTATGCTTTCTTT.

The V gene is TRBV4-1, the J gene TRBJ2-7; D may correspond to TRBD1 or TRBD2 (5 bases each). CDR3 length: 14 residues. Germline loops: CDR1 MGHRA, CDR2 YSYEKL. The ends were cut back, 7 bases at V and 5 bases at J, with 18 bases in the middle. The CDR3 DNA follows: TGCGCCAGCACCTGGGACGCAAAGGTCGACGAGCAGTACTTC. It is translated as CASTWDAKVDEQYF.

This clone has a single count. This chain connects TRBV7-3 to TRBJ1-2; no definite D call. The V gene's germline CDR1 is SGHTA and CDR2 FQGTGA. V lost 3 bases and J lost 3, with 11 bases in between. The CDR3 loop spans 14 amino acids. This chain's CDR3 is CASSLDRADYGYTF. The CDR3 DNA follows: TGTGCCAGCAGCTTGGATAGGGCTGACTATGGCTACACCTTC.